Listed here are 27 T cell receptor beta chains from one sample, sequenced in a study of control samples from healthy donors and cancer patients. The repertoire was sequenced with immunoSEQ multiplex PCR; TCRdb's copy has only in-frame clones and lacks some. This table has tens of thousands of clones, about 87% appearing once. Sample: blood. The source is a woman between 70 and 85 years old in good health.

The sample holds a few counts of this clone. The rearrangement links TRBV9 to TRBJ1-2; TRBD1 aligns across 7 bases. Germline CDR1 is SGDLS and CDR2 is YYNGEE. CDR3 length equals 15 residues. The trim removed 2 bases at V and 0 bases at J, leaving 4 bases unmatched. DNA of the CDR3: TGTGCCAGCAGCGTGGGACAGCTTCCTAACTATGGCTACACCTTC. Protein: CASSVGQLPNYGYTF. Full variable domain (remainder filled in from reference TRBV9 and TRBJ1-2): DSGVTQTPKHLITATGQRVTLRCSPRSGDLSVYWYQQSLDQGLQFLIQYYNGEERAKGNILERFSAQQFPDLHSELNLSSLELGDSALYFCASSVGQLPNYGYTFGSGTRLTVV.

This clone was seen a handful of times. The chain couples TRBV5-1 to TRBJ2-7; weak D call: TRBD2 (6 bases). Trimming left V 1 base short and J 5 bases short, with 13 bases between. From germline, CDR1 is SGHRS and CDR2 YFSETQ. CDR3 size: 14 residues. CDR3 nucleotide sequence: TGCGCCAGCAGCTTGAGACGGGAGTTAAACGAGCAGTACTTC. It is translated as CASSLRRELNEQYF.

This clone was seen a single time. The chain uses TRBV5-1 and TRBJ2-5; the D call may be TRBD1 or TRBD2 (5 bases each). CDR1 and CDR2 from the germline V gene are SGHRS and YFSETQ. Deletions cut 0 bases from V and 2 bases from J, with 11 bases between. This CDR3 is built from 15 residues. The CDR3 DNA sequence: TGCGCCAGCAGCTTGGCCCGGGGCGAGCAAGAGACCCAGTACTTC. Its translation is CASSLARGEQETQYF.

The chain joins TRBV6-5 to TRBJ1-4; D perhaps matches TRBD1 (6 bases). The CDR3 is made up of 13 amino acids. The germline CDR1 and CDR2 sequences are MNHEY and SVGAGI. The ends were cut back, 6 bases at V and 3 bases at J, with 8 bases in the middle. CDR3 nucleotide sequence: TGTGCCAGCAGGAGGACAGCTAATGAAAAACTGTTTTTT. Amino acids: CASRRTANEKLFF.

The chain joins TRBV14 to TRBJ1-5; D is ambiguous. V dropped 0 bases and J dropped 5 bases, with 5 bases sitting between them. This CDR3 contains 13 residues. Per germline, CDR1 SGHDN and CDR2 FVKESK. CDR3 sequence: CASSQDRDQPQHF. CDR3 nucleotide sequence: TGTGCCAGCAGCCAAGATCGGGATCAGCCCCAGCATTTT.

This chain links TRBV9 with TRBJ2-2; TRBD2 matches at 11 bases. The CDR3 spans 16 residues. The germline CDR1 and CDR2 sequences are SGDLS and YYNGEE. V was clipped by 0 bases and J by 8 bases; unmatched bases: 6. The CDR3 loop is CASSVATSGSAGELFF. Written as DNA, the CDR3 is TGTGCCAGCAGCGTAGCTACTAGCGGGAGTGCGGGGGAGCTGTTTTTT. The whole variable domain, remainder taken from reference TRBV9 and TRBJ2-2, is DSGVTQTPKHLITATGQRVTLRCSPRSGDLSVYWYQQSLDQGLQFLIQYYNGEERAKGNILERFSAQQFPDLHSELNLSSLELGDSALYFCASSVATSGSAGELFFGEGSRLTVL.

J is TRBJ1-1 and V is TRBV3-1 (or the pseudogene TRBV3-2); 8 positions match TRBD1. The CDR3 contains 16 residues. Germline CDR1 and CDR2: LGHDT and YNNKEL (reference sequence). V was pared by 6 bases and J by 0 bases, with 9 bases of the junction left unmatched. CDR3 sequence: CASSPYQGAMNTEAFF. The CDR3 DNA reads TGTGCCAGCAGTCCCTACCAGGGGGCGATGAACACTGAAGCTTTCTTT.

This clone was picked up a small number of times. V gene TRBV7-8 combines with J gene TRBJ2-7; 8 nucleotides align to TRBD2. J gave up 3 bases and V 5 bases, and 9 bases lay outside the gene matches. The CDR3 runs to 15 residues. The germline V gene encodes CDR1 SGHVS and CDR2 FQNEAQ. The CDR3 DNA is TGTGCCAGCAGCCCCCGGAGCGGGGGTTTCTACGAGCAGTACTTC. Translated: CASSPRSGGFYEQYF.

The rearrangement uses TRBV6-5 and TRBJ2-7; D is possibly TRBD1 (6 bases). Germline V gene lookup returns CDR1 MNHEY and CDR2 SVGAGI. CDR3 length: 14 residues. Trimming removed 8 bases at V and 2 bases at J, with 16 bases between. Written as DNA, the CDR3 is TGTGCCAGCGGTCCCGGGACACGCGCCTACGAGCAGTACTTC. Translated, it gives CASGPGTRAYEQYF.

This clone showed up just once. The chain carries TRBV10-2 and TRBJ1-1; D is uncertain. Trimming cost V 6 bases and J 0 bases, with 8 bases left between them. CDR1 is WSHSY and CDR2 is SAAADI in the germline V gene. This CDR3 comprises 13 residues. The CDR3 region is CASSLGLNTEAFF. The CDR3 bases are TGCGCCAGCAGCCTGGGGTTGAACACTGAAGCTTTCTTT.

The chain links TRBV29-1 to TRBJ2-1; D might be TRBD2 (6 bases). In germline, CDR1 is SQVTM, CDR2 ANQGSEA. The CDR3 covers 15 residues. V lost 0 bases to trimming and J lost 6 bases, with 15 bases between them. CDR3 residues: CSVEDTGLGGNEQFF. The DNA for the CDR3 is TGCAGCGTTGAAGATACGGGATTGGGGGGCAATGAGCAGTTCTTC.

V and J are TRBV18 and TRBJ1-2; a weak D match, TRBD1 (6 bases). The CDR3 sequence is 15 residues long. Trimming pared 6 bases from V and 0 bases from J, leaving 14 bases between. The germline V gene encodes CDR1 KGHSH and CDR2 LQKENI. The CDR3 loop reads CASSDSKLANYGYTF. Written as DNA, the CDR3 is TGTGCCAGCTCGGACAGCAAGTTAGCTAACTATGGCTACACCTTC.

CDR3 amino acids: CASSQSAGVGGNQPQHF. CDR3 sequence (DNA): TGTGCCAGCAGCCAATCAGCAGGGGTGGGAGGCAATCAGCCCCAGCATTTT. The rearrangement links TRBV3-1 (or the pseudogene TRBV3-2) to TRBJ1-5; tentatively, D is TRBD1 (6 bases). The CDR3 contains 17 residues. With 2 bases removed from V and 2 bases from J, the gap between germline ends came to 16 bases. The V gene's germline CDR1 is LGHDT and CDR2 YNNKEL (reference sequence).

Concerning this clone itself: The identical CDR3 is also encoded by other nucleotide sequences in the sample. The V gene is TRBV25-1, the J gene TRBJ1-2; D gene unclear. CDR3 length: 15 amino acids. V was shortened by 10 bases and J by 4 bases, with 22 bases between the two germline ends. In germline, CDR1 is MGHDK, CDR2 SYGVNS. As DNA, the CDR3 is TGTGCCACCTATGGACTGGGCCGAGAGACCTATGGCTACACCTTC. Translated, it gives CATYGLGRETYGYTF.

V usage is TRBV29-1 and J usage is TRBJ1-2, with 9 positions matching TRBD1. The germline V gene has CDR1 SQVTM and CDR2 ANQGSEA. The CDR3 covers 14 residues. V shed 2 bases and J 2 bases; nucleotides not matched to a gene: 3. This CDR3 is CSVERTGENYGYTF. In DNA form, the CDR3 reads TGCAGCGTTGAACGGACAGGGGAGAACTATGGCTACACCTTC.

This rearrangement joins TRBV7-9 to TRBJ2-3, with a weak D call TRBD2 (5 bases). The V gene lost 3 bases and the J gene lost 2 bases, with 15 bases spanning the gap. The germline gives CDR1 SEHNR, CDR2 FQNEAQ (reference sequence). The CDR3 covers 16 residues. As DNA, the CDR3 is TGTGCCAGCAGCTTCCGGCCAGGACTCCTCACAGATACGCAGTATTTT. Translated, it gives CASSFRPGLLTDTQYF.

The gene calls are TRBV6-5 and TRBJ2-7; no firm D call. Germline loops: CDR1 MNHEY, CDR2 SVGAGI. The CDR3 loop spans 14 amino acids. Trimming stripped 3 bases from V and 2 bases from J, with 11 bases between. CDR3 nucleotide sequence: TGTGCCAGCAGTTATCAGGAGACCGCCTACGAGCAGTACTTC. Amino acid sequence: CASSYQETAYEQYF.

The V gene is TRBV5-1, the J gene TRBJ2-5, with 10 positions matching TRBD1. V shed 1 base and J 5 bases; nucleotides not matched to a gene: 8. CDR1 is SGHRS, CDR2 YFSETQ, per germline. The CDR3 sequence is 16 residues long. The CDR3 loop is CASSLRPQGQGETQYF. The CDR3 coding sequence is TGCGCCAGCAGCTTGCGGCCCCAGGGACAGGGGGAGACCCAGTACTTC.

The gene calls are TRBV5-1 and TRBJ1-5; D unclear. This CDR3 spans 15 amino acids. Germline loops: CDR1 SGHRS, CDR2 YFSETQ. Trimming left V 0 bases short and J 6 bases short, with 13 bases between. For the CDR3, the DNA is TGCGCCAGCAGCTTGGGAGGGCAGGCGAGTCAGCCCCAGCATTTT. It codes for CASSLGGQASQPQHF. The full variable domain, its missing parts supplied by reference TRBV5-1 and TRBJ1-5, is KAGVTQTPRYLIKTRGQQVTLSCSPISGHRSVSWYQQTPGQGLQFLFEYFSETQRNKGNFPGRFSGRQFSNSRSEMNVSTLELGDSALYLCASSLGGQASQPQHFGDGTRLSIL.

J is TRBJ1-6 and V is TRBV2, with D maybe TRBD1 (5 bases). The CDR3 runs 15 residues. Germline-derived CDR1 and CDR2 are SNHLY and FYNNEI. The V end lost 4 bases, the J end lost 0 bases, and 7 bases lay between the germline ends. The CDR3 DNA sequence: TGTGCCAGCAGTGGGGGGAGCTCCTATAATTCACCCCTCCACTTT. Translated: CASSGGSSYNSPLHF.

The CDR3 is CASSQDRGLDQPQHF. DNA of the CDR3: TGCGCCAGCAGCCAAGACAGGGGGCTTGATCAGCCCCAGCATTTT. The chain couples TRBV4-1 to TRBJ1-5, with 8 bases fitting TRBD1. Per the germline V gene, CDR1 is MGHRA and CDR2 is YSYEKL. There are 15 residues in the CDR3. V lost 0 bases, J lost 5 bases, and 3 bases stayed unmatched.

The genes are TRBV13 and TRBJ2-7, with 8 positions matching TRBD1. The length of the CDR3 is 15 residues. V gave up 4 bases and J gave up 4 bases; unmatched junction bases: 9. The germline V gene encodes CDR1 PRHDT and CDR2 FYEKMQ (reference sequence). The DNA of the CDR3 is TGTGCCAGCAGCTACCGGACAGGGAATAGGTACGAGCAGTACTTC. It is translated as CASSYRTGNRYEQYF.

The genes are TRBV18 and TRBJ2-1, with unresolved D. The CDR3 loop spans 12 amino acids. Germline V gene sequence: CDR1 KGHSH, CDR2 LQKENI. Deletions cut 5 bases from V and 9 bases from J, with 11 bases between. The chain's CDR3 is CASSTGVGEQFF. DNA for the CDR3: TGTGCCAGCTCAACTGGAGTGGGTGAGCAGTTCTTC.

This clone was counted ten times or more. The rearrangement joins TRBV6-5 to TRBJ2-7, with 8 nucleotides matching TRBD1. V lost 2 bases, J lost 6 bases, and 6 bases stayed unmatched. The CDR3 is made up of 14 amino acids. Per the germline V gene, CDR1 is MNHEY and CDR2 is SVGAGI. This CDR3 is CASSYGAGGSEQYF. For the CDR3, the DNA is TGTGCCAGCAGTTACGGGGCAGGGGGCTCCGAGCAGTACTTC.

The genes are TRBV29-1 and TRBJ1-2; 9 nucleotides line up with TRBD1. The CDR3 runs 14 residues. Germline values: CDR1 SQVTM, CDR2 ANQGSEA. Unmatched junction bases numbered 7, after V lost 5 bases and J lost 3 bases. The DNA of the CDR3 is TGCAGCGTTCCCTGGGGACAGGGAGACTATGGCTACACCTTC. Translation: CSVPWGQGDYGYTF.

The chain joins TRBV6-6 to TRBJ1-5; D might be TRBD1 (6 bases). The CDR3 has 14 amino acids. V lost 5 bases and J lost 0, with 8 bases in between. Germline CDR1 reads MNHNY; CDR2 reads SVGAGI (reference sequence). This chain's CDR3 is CASSTQGSNQPQHF. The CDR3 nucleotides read TGTGCCAGCAGTACACAGGGTAGCAATCAGCCCCAGCATTTT.

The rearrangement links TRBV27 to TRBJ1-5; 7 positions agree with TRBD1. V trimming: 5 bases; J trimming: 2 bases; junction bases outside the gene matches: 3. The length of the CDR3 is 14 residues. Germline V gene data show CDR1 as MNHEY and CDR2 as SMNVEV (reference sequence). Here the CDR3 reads CASSRDSRNQPQHF. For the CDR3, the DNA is TGTGCCAGCAGTCGGGACAGTCGCAATCAGCCCCAGCATTTT.